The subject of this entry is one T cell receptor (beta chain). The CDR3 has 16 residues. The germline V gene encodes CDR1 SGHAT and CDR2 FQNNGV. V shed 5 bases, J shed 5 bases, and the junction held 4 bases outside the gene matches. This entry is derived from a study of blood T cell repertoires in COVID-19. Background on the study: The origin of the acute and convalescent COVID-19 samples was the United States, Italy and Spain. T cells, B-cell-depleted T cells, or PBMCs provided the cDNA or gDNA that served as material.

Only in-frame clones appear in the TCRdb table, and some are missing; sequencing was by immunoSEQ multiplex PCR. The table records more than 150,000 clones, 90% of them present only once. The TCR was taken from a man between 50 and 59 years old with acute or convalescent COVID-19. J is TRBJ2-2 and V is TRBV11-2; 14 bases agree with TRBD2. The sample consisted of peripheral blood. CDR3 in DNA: TGTGCCAGCAGCCCCCGGACTAGCGGGGGGACCGGGGAGCTGTTTTTT. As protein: CASSPRTSGGTGELFF.